This T cell receptor (beta chain) was retrieved from a study of CD8+ T cells in alopecia areata. Whole-study context: Twice a day, 5 to 10 mg of oral tofacitinib was administered to treated patients.

Reverse transcription of extracted RNA yielded cDNA, which provided the sequencing template. Sequenced by immunoSEQ multiplex PCR; TCRdb stores in-frame clones only, minus some. The table shows around 300,000 clones, with approximately 60% occurring only once. This CDR3 has 12 residues. Trimming shortened V by 2 bases and J by 5 bases, and 8 bases separated the two germline ends. Looked up from germline, CDR1 is SQVTM and CDR2 is ANQGSEA. Treatment in this sample: oral pan-JAK inhibitor, 5-10 mg twice daily. In this sample, this clone turned up a few times. This receptor was identified in a human donor with alopecia areata. The chain has TRBV29-1 and TRBJ2-3; D ambiguous. This sample comprised CD4+ T cells sorted from blood, obtained around week 52, from a patient treated with tofacitinib. CDR3 in DNA: TGCAGCGTTGAATCTGGCGGAGATACGCAGTATTTT. Translation: CSVESGGDTQYF.